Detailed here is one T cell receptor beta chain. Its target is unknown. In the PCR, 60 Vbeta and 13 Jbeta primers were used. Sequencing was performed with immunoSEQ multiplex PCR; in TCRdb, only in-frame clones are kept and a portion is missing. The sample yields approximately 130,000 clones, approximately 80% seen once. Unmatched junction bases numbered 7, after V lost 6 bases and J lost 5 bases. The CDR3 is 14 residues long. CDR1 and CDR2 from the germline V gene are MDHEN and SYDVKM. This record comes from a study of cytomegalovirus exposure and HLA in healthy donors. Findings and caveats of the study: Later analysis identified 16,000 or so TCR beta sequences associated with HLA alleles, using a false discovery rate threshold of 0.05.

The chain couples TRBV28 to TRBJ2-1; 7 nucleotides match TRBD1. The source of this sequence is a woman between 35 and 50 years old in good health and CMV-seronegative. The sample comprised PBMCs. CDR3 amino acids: CASRLTGSDNEQFF. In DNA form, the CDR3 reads TGTGCCAGCAGGCTGACAGGGAGTGACAATGAGCAGTTCTTC.